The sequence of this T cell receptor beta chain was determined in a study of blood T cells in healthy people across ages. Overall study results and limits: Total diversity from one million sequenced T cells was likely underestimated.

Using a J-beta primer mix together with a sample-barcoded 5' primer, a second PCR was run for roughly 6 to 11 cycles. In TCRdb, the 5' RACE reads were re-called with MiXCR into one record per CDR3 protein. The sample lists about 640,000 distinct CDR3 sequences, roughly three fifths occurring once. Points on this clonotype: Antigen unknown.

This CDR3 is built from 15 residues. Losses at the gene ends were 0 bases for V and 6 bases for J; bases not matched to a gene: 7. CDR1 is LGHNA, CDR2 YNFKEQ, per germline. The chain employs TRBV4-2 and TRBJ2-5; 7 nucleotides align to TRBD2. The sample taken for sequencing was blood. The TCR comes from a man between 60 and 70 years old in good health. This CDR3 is CASSQDSGGGKTQYF. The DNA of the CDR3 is TGTGCCAGCAGCCAAGATAGCGGCGGGGGAAAGACCCAGTACTTC.